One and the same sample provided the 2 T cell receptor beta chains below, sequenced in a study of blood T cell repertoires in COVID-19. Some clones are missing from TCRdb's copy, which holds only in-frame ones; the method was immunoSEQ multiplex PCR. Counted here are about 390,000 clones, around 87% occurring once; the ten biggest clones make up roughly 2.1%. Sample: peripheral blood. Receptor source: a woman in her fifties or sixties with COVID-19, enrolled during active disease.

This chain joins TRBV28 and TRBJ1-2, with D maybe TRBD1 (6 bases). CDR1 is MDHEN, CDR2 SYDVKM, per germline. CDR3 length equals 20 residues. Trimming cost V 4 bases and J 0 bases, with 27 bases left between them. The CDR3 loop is CASSSPQGLYPLSTNYGYTF. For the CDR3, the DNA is TGTGCCAGCAGTTCCCCACAGGGCCTCTACCCACTCTCTACTAACTATGGCTACACCTTC.

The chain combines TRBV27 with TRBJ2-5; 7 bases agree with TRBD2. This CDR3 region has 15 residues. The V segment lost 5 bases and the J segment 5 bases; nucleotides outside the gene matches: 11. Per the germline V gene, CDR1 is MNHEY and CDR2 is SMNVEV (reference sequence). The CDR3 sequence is CASSPSPAGDETQYF. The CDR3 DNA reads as TGTGCCAGCAGTCCTTCGCCGGCGGGGGACGAGACCCAGTACTTC.